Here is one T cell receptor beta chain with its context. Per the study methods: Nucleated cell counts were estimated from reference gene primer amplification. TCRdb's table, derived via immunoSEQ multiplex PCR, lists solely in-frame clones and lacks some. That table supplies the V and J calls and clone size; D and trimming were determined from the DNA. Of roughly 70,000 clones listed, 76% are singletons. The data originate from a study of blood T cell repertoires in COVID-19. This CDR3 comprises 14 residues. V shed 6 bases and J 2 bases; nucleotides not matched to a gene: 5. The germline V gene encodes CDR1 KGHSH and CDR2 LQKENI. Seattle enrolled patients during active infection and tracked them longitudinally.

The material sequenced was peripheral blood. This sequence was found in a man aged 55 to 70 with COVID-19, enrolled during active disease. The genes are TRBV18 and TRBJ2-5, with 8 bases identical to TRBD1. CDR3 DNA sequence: TGTGCCAGCTCGGAAAGGACAGGGCAAGAGACCCAGTACTTC. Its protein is CASSERTGQETQYF.